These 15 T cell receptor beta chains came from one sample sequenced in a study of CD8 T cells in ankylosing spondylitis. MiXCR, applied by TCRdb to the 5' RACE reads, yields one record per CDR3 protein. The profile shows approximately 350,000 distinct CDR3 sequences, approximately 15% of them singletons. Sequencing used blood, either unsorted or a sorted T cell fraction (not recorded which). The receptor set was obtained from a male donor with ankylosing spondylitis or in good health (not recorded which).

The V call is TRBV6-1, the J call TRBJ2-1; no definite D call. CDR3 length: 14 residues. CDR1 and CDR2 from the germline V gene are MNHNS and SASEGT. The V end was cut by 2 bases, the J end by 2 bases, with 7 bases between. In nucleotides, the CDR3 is TGTGCCAGCAGTGAACAACAACCCTACAATGAGCAGTTCTTC. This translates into CASSEQQPYNEQFF.

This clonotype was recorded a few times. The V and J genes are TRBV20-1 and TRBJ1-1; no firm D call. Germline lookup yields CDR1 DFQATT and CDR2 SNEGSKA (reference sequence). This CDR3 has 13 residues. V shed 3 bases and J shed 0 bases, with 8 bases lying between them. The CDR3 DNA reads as TGCAGTGCTAGTCAGCGTATGAACACTGAAGCTTTCTTT. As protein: CSASQRMNTEAFF.

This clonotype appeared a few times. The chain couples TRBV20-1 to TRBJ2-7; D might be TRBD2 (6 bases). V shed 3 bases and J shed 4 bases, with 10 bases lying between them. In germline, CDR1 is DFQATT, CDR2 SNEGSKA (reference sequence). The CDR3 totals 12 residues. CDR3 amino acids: CSASLGTYEQYF. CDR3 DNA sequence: TGCAGTGCTAGTTTAGGGACTTACGAGCAGTACTTC.

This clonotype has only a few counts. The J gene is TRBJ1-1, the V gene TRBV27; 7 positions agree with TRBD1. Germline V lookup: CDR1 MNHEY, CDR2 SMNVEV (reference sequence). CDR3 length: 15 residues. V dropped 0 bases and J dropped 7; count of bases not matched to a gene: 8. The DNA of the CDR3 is TGTGCCAGCAGTTTATCGCGACAGGGAAGCATTGAAGCTTTCTTT. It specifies CASSLSRQGSIEAFF.

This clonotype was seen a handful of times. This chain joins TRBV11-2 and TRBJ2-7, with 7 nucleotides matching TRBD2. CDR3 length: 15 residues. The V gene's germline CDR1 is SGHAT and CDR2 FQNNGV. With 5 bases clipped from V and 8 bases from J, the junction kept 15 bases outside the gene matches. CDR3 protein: CASSATGTTTGQQYF. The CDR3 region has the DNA TGTGCCAGCAGCGCAACCGGGACTACTACGGGCCAGCAGTACTTC.

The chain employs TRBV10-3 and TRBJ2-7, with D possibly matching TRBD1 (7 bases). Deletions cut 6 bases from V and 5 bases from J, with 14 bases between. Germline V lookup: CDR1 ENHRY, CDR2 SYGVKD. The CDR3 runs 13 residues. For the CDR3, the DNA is TGTGCCATCAGGCCAGGGGGAGGCCACGAGCAGTACTTC. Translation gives CAIRPGGGHEQYF.

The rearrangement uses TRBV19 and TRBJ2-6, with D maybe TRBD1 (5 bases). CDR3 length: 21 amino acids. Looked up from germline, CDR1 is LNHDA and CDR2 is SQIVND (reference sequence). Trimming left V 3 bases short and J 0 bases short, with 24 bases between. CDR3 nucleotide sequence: TGTGCCAGTAGTATTCTGCTGGGCCCACAGGCGTACCTCTCTGGGGCCAACGTCCTGACTTTC. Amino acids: CASSILLGPQAYLSGANVLTF.

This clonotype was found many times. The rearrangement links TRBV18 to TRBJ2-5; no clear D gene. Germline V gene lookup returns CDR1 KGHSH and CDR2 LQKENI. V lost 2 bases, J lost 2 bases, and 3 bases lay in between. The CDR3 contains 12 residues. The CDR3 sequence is CASSPTQETQYF. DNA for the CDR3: TGTGCCAGCTCACCAACGCAAGAGACCCAGTACTTC.

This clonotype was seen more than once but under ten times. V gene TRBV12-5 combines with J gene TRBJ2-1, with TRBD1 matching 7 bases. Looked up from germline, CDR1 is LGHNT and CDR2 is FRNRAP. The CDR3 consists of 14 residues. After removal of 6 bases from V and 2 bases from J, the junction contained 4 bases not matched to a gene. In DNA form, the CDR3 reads TGTGCTAGTGGCCCAGGGGGAGCCTACAATGAGCAGTTCTTC. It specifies CASGPGGAYNEQFF.

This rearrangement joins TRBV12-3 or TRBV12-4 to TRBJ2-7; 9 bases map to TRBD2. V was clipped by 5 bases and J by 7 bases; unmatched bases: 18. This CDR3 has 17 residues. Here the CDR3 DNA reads TGTGCCAGCAGTCCCGGGGGAGGAGCGGGAGGAACTCAAGAGCAGTACTTC. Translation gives CASSPGGGAGGTQEQYF.

The CDR3 reads CASSFRGGDEQFF. CDR3 in DNA: TGTGCCAGCAGCTTCCGGGGTGGCGATGAGCAGTTCTTC. V gene TRBV7-7 combines with J gene TRBJ2-1, with D maybe TRBD2 (5 bases). CDR1 and CDR2 from the germline V gene are SSHAT and FNYEAQ (reference sequence). CDR3 length equals 13 residues. The ends were cut back, 3 bases at V and 8 bases at J, with 11 bases in the middle.

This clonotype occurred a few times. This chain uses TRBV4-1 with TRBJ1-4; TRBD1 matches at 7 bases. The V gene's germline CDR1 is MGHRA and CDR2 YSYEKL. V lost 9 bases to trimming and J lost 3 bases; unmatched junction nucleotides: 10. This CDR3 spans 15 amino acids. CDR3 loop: CASRRGPSANEKLFF. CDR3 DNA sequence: TGCGCCAGTCGTAGGGGGCCGAGCGCTAATGAAAAACTGTTTTTT.

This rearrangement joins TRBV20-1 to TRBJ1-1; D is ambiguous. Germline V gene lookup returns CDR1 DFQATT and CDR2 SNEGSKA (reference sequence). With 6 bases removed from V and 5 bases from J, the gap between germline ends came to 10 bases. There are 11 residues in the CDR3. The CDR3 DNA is TGCAGTGCCCCCAGTGGGACTGAAGCTTTCTTT. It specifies CSAPSGTEAFF.

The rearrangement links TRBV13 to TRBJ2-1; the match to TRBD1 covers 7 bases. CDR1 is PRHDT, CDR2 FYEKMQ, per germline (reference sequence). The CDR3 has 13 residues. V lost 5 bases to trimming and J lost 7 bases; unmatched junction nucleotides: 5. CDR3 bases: TGTGCCAGCAGCGATACGGGACAGAATGAGCAGTTCTTC. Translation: CASSDTGQNEQFF.

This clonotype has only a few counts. The CDR3 reads CSARVWDTEAFF. As DNA, the CDR3 is TGCAGTGCTAGAGTTTGGGACACTGAAGCTTTCTTT. The chain has TRBV20-1 and TRBJ1-1; D remains ambiguous. The ends were cut back, 1 base at V and 3 bases at J, with 6 bases in the middle. CDR1 and CDR2 (germline): DFQATT, SNEGSKA (reference sequence). The CDR3 loop spans 12 amino acids.